This TCR beta chain was captured by sequencing in a study of shared clonotypes between healthy human individuals. It was about 210 ng DNA, 28,000 or so T cell genomes, that sorted-subset replicate PCRs used. Clones were sequenced by immunoSEQ multiplex PCR, and TCRdb holds only the in-frame ones, with some missing. The sample contains fewer than 100,000 clones, about two thirds of which appear only once. The CDR3 has 15 residues. In germline, CDR1 is SGHTA, CDR2 FQGTGA. The V and J ends lost 2 bases and 7 bases, in that order; junction bases with no gene match: 8. The source of this sequence is a man aged 25-45 years in good health. This chain joins TRBV7-3 and TRBJ2-3, with 8 nucleotides matching TRBD2. The sequencing sample was made of memory CD8+ T cells sorted from blood. Stated subset: CD45RO+ cells pooled with CCR7-negative TemRA cells. CDR3 region: CASSLSTGGGNTQYF. DNA for the CDR3: TGTGCCAGCAGCTTATCGACGGGAGGGGGAAATACGCAGTATTTT.